Sequencing of this T cell receptor beta chain was carried out in a study of blood T cells in healthy people across ages. This clonotype turned up a few times. Primed by a sample-barcoded 5' primer and a J-beta primer mix, a second PCR proceeded for about 7 to 11 cycles. TCRdb passed the 5' RACE reads through MiXCR, listing each CDR3 protein once. The data show 650,000 to 800,000 distinct CDR3 sequences, with around 45% seen just once and about a fifth held by the top ten. This clonotype originated in a man in his sixties in good health. What was sequenced was blood.

The CDR3 is CASSPVTDRRETQYF. The CDR3 region has the DNA TGCGCCAGCAGCCCGGTCACTGACAGGAGGGAGACCCAGTACTTC. The chain combines TRBV4-1 with TRBJ2-5, with D possibly matching TRBD1 (6 bases). V lost 4 bases and J lost 5, with 17 bases in between. The CDR3 has 15 amino acids. The germline V gene encodes CDR1 MGHRA and CDR2 YSYEKL.